The T cell receptor beta chain under discussion was sequenced for a study of blood T cell repertoires in COVID-19. J was trimmed by 5 bases and V by 0 bases; bases with no gene match: 4. CDR1 and CDR2 (germline): SGHNT, YYREEE (reference sequence). The CDR3 consists of 14 residues. Produced via immunoSEQ multiplex PCR; TCRdb's table is partial and in-frame only. In the table there are 200,000 to 300,000 clones, 92% of which are singletons. This rearrangement joins TRBV5-4 to TRBJ2-5; 7 bases map to TRBD1. The sequenced sample consisted of peripheral blood. The clonotype originates from a young man with COVID-19, enrolled during active disease. In DNA, the CDR3 is TGTGCCAGCAGCTTGGGAGGGGGCGGGGAGACCCAGTACTTC. It translates to CASSLGGGGETQYF.